This TCR beta chain emerged from a study of CD8+CD57+ T cells in acquired aplastic anemia. The sample holds many counts of this clonotype. TCR beta VDJ and CDR3 profiling used genomic DNA as template. In TCRdb, the reads were re-called with MiXCR into one record per CDR3 protein. This repertoire shows under 350,000 distinct CDR3 sequences, approximately 58% found once; its top ten account for under 1.5%. Sequenced patients had shown CD8+CD57+ cell expansion by flow cytometry. V lost 4 bases and J lost 0; bases outside the gene matches: 6. In germline, CDR1 is LGHDT, CDR2 YNNKEL (reference sequence). CDR3 size: 16 residues.

Material for sequencing was sorted CD4+, CD8+, or CD8+CD57+ T cells (not recorded which) from PBMCs. This clonotype originated in a human donor with aplastic anemia. V gene TRBV3-1 combines with J gene TRBJ2-1; 7 bases are a match to TRBD2. The CDR3 DNA sequence: TGTGCCAGCAGCCCCATGAGCGGGACCTCCTACAATGAGCAGTTCTTC. Its protein product is CASSPMSGTSYNEQFF.